This section outlines one TCR beta chain sequence together with its context. Adults between roughly 18 and 95 years of age took part from about two dozen US areas. This sample is drawn from a study of blood T cell repertoires in COVID-19. CDR3 length: 14 residues. The V gene's germline CDR1 is SGDLS and CDR2 YYNGEE. Trimming removed 6 bases at V and 5 bases at J, with 12 bases between. Sequencing was performed with immunoSEQ multiplex PCR; in TCRdb, only in-frame clones are kept and a portion is missing. The table has about 320,000 clones, 85% seen once. This sequence originates from a woman aged 30 to 39 who had been exposed to COVID-19. Sequenced material: PBMCs or T cells enriched from blood (not recorded which). This chain joins TRBV9 and TRBJ1-6; no clear D. In DNA, the CDR3 is TGTGCCAGCACTCGACGGAGGAATAATTCACCCCTCCACTTT. Translated, it gives CASTRRRNNSPLHF.